This TCR beta chain emerged from a study of OX40 agonist ivuxolimab in advanced cancers. Context from the whole study: Ivuxolimab was an agonistic, fully human IgG2 monoclonal antibody directed against OX40 (CD134), a costimulatory receptor. Peripheral TCRbeta sequencing was intended to test whether TCR sequence diversity was altered and clonal T-cell expansion was caused by ivuxolimab. Partial responses were achieved by three dose-escalation patients, of whom one had hepatocellular carcinoma and two had cutaneous melanoma. Intravenous ivuxolimab was administered to patients every 2 weeks at six dose levels: 0.01, 0.1, 0.3, 1.5, 3 and 10 mg/kg. The dose-escalation cohort was 82.7% male with a mean age of approximately 60 years, ranging from about 23 to 85. The paper covers the monotherapy dose-escalation part of the phase I ivuxolimab trial, which included N = 52 patients. Patients were allowed to have had prior anti-PD-1, anti-PD-L1 or anti-CTLA-4 therapy, and about 40% of the dose-escalation patients had been treated with checkpoint inhibitors. Of the approximately 50 patients in dose escalation, some 20 had hepatocellular carcinoma, around 15 had melanoma, 9 had renal cell carcinoma and 9 had head and neck cancer. Broader findings and caveats from the paper: After ivuxolimab, expanded clones were on average more numerous among CD8+ T cells than among CD4+ T cells. Antigen specificity was not determined for the clonally expanded peripheral T cells. At doses of 0.1 to 3.0 mg/kg, clonal expansion of both CD4+ and CD8+ T cells in blood was seen between baseline and week 6. In the 0.1-3.0 mg/kg groups, partial responders were among the patients with the lowest normalized peripheral clonal expansion, particularly in CD8+ T cells. Low levels of normalized T-cell clonal expansion were also seen in some patients who did not respond.

V gives up 6 bases and J gives up 1 base, and the segment between their germline ends measures 16 bases. Its CDR3 holds 16 amino acids, cysteine through phenylalanine. Only the CDR3 DNA stays, 48 bases, in frame from base 1. The germline V gene (reference sequence) gives CDR1 as MNHEY and CDR2 as SMNVEV. In the case of this clone: Its antigen is still unknown. It has no much larger one-base neighbor in the sample; base qualities were not kept.

Patients with a history of autoimmune disease or receiving systemic immunosuppression were excluded from the trial. In every dose cohort, peripheral blood was drawn for TCR sequencing at baseline, cycle 4 day 1, and cycle 7 day 1. Samples were obtained from an open-label, multicenter, first-in-human phase I dose-escalation trial of ivuxolimab. Adults with locally advanced or metastatic melanoma, renal cell carcinoma, hepatocellular carcinoma or head and neck squamous cell carcinoma were enrolled in the trial. Before TCR sequencing, CD4+ T cells and CD8+ T cells from peripheral blood were sorted into separate populations. To sequence the TCRbeta CDR3 region, genomic DNA was isolated from the sorted cells. The immunoSEQ Assay was used for sequencing of TCRbeta CDR3 regions. Entries here come from immuneACCESS through TCRdb and include only in-frame sequences with V and J called. Some clones fail to appear in such tables; in the studies checked, an unresolved V gene covers under half of the shortfall, and the cause of the remainder is unknown. Here the sample has about 69,000 clones; approximately 90% occur a single time. Of the sample, 0.3% falls within the top ten clones.

The sample consisted of CD4+ or CD8+ T cells sorted from blood, taken in a trial of the OX40 agonist ivuxolimab. The clonotype comes from an adult with an advanced solid tumor such as melanoma, head and neck, liver or kidney cancer. The sequence is built from TRBV27 and TRBJ2-1; TRBD2 is possibly the D segment (6 matching bases). The DNA sequence reads TGTGCCAGCAGCCGAACGGGACTGTCGTCCTACAATGAGCAGTTCTTC. Its translation is CASSRTGLSSYNEQFF.